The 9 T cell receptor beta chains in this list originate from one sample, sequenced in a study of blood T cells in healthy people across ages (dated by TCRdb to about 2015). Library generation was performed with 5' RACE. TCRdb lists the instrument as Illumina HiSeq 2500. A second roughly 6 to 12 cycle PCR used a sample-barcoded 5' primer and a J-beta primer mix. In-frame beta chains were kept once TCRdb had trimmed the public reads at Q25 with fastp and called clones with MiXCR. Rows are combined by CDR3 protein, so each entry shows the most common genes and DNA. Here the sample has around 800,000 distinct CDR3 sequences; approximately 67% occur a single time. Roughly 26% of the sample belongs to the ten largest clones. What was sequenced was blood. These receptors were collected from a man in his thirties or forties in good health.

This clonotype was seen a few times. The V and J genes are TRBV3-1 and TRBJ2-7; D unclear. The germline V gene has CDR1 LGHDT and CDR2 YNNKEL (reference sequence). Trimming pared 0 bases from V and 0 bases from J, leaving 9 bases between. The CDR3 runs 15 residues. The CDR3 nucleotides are TGTGCCAGCAGCCAAGATACCGTGAGCTCCTACGAGCAGTACTTC. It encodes CASSQDTVSSYEQYF.

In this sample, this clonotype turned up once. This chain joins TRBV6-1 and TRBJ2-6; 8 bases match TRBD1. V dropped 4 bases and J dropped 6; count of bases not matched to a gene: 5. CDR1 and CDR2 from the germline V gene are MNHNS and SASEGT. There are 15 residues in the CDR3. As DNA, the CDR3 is TGTGCCAGCAGTGCTAACAGGGGGGAGGCCAACGTCCTGACTTTC. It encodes CASSANRGEANVLTF.

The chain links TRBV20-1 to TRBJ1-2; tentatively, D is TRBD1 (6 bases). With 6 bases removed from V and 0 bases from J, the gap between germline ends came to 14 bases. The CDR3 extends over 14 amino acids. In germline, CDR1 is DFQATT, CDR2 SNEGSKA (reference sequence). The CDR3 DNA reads TGCAGTGCGACACAGGGAAGAGCTAACTATGGCTACACCTTC. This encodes CSATQGRANYGYTF.

The CDR3 sequence: CASSQRAHGWDRGYEQYF. The CDR3 coding sequence is TGCGCCAGCAGCCAGCGCGCCCATGGTTGGGACAGGGGCTACGAGCAGTACTTC. V is TRBV4-1 and J is TRBJ2-7; TRBD1 aligns across 10 bases. Germline-derived CDR1 and CDR2 are MGHRA and YSYEKL. Germline trimming cut 3 bases from V and 3 bases from J; bases unmatched to any gene: 14. This CDR3 has 18 residues.

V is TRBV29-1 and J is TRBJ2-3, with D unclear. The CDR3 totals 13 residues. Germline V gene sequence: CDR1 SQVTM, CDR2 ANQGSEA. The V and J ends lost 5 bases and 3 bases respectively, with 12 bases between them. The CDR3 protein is CSVLVAGTDTQYF. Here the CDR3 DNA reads TGCAGCGTTCTAGTCGCCGGTACAGATACGCAGTATTTT.

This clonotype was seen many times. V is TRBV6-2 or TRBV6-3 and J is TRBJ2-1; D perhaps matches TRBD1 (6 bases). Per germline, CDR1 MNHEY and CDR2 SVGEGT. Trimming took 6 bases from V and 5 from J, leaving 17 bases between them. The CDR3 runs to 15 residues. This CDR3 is CASSRGQRPHNEQFF. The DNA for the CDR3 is TGTGCCAGCAGCCGCGGACAGCGCCCCCACAATGAGCAGTTCTTC.

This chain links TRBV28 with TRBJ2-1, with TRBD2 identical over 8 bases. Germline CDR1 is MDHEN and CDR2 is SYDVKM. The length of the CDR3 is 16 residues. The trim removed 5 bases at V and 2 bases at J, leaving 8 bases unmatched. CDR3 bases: TGTGCCAGCAGTGTAACGACTAGCGCACCCTACAATGAGCAGTTCTTC. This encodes CASSVTTSAPYNEQFF.

The CDR3, as DNA: TGTGCCAGCAGTTCCGGGACAGGGAGGACACCCCTCCACTTT. This encodes CASSSGTGRTPLHF. The rearrangement joins TRBV7-8 to TRBJ1-6, with 9 bases matching TRBD1. The CDR3 runs to 14 residues. Germline V gene sequence: CDR1 SGHVS, CDR2 FQNEAQ. V lost 6 bases and J lost 11; bases outside the gene matches: 8.

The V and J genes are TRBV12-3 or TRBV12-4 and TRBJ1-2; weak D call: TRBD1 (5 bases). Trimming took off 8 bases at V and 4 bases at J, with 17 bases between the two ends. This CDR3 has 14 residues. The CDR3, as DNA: TGTGCCAGCGGAAAAGGGGATCTCATCTATGGCTACACCTTC. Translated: CASGKGDLIYGYTF.